These 8 T cell receptor beta chains came from one sample sequenced in a study of a mutant IDH1 vaccine in newly diagnosed glioma. Repertoires were generated with immunoSEQ multiplex PCR, while TCRdb's copy carries only in-frame clones and drops some. The repertoire includes 23,000 or so clones, about three quarters of them detected once, and around 9% sits in the top ten. These receptors' antigens are unknown. Time point meaning: week 5, during vaccination. A single vaccine dose contained 300 ug of mutant IDH1 20-mer peptide, and topical imiquimod was used with it. The source material was PBMCs, sampled from a glioma patient whose treatment included an IDH1 peptide vaccine. These receptors came from a man aged 35 to 55 with glioma.

This clone was seen a single time. This rearrangement joins TRBV19 to TRBJ1-1; D call uncertain. With 5 bases removed from V and 1 base from J, the gap between germline ends came to 14 bases. Germline V lookup: CDR1 LNHDA, CDR2 SQIVND (reference sequence). This CDR3 is 15 amino acids long. The CDR3 DNA sequence: TGTGCCAGTAGTCCTATAGACCCCCGGAACACTGAAGCTTTCTTT. This gives the protein CASSPIDPRNTEAFF.

The chain is built from TRBV5-5 and TRBJ2-1; D is perhaps TRBD1 (5 bases). There are 15 residues in the CDR3. V was cut by 0 bases and J by 0 bases, with 7 bases left in between. From germline, CDR1 is SGHKS and CDR2 YYEKEE (reference sequence). The CDR3 nucleotides are TGTGCCAGCAGCTTGGTACAGGCCTCCTACAATGAGCAGTTCTTC. Protein: CASSLVQASYNEQFF.

With regard to this clone: A junction boundary mismatches the germline segment, possibly from a read error. The chain employs TRBV2 and TRBJ1-6, with a possible D match to TRBD1 (5 bases). Germline V CDR1 and CDR2: SNHLY, FYNNEI. The CDR3 has 14 residues. The CDR3 here is CASSEETEHSPLHF. CDR3 coding DNA: TGTGCCAGCAGCGAAGAGACAGAGCATTCACCCCTCCACTTT.

This chain's CDR3 is CASSSGLAGVSNEQFF. CDR3 DNA: TGTGCCAGCAGCAGCGGGCTAGCGGGAGTTTCCAATGAGCAGTTCTTC. The chain has TRBV5-6 and TRBJ2-1, with TRBD2 identical over 10 bases. Germline CDR1 is SGHDT and CDR2 is YYEEEE. With V trimmed by 4 bases and J by 6 bases, 10 bases remained unmatched. This CDR3 has 16 amino acids.

This chain links TRBV27 with TRBJ2-1; 9 bases are shared with TRBD1. This CDR3 comprises 14 residues. Germline trimming cut 4 bases from V and 5 bases from J; bases unmatched to any gene: 3. Germline loops: CDR1 MNHEY, CDR2 SMNVEV (reference sequence). CDR3 amino acids: CASSSGTGNNEQFF. The CDR3 bases are TGTGCCAGCAGTTCCGGGACAGGGAACAATGAGCAGTTCTTC.

J is TRBJ1-5 and V is TRBV20-1; 7 bases agree with TRBD1. This CDR3 is built from 11 residues. Trimming at V came to 3 bases and at J to 10 bases, leaving 3 bases not matched to a gene. CDR1 is DFQATT, CDR2 SNEGSKA, per germline (reference sequence). The CDR3 coding sequence is TGCAGTGCTAGTACAGGGGCCCCCCAGCATTTT. Residues: CSASTGAPQHF.

DNA of the CDR3: TGTGCCAGTCTAATCCACGGTAACACTGAAGCTTTCTTT. It encodes CASLIHGNTEAFF. This chain uses TRBV19 with TRBJ1-1; no clear D gene. Per germline, CDR1 LNHDA and CDR2 SQIVND (reference sequence). The CDR3 sequence is 13 residues long. V lost 8 bases, J lost 2 bases, and 12 bases lay in between.

The gene calls are TRBV2 and TRBJ2-5; 7 bases map to TRBD2. The CDR3 covers 12 residues. J lost 5 bases, V lost 8 bases, and 5 bases had no gene match. CDR1 and CDR2 (germline): SNHLY, FYNNEI. The CDR3 DNA reads TGTGCCAGCGGCAGGGAGGGCGAGACCCAGTACTTC. Its protein is CASGREGETQYF.